The 25 T cell receptor beta chains given below trace back to one sample, sequenced in a study of blood T cell repertoires in COVID-19. Repertoires were generated with immunoSEQ multiplex PCR, while TCRdb's copy carries only in-frame clones and drops some. The profile shows roughly 40,000 clones, approximately 86% of them singletons. Material: peripheral blood. The source is a woman older than 75 with acute or convalescent COVID-19.

The chain couples TRBV2 to TRBJ2-7; 7 nucleotides line up with TRBD2. Germline V gene lookup returns CDR1 SNHLY and CDR2 FYNNEI. There are 16 residues in the CDR3. Here the CDR3 DNA reads TGTCCCACCTGTGGGGGGGAACGGGTGGGCTCCTACGAGCAGTACTTC. This encodes CPTCGGERVGSYEQYF.

V is TRBV12-3 or TRBV12-4 and J is TRBJ2-1; D is unclear. The V gene lost 2 bases and the J gene lost 6 bases, with 8 bases spanning the gap. CDR3 size: 13 residues. This CDR3 reads CASSLLPSNEQFF. Written as DNA, the CDR3 is TGTGCCAGCAGTTTACTGCCCAGCAATGAGCAGTTCTTC.

The chain combines TRBV14 with TRBJ1-2; D possibly corresponds to TRBD1 (5 bases). The CDR3 loop spans 15 amino acids. From germline, CDR1 is SGHDN and CDR2 FVKESK. Trimming stripped 4 bases from V and 2 bases from J, with 14 bases between. The CDR3 nucleotides are TGTGCCAGCAGCCTCCCCGGTGGGGGGAACTATGGCTACACCTTC. This gives the protein CASSLPGGGNYGYTF.

CDR3: CASSAPGAGSYNEQFF. The CDR3, as DNA: TGTGCCAGCAGCGCTCCAGGAGCCGGGAGCTACAATGAGCAGTTCTTC. The gene calls are TRBV4-2 and TRBJ2-1, with D possibly matching TRBD2 (6 bases). The ends were cut back, 5 bases at V and 3 bases at J, with 17 bases in the middle. The CDR3 has 16 amino acids. The V gene's germline CDR1 is LGHNA and CDR2 YNFKEQ.

The chain is built from TRBV18 and TRBJ1-2; TRBD1 is a possible D gene (5 bases). The V end was cut by 3 bases, the J end by 3 bases, with 8 bases between. Germline-derived CDR1 and CDR2 are KGHSH and LQKENI. The CDR3 contains 13 residues. CDR3 protein: CASSPGRDYGYTF. CDR3 in DNA: TGTGCCAGCTCACCGGGCAGGGACTATGGCTACACCTTC.

The chain has TRBV19 and TRBJ2-1, with D perhaps matching TRBD1 (5 bases). The CDR3 length is 14 residues. Trimming removed 3 bases from V and 3 bases from J, with 9 bases in between. The germline V gene has CDR1 LNHDA and CDR2 SQIVND (reference sequence). In DNA, the CDR3 is TGTGCCAGTAGTATCCAGGGCGGCTACAATGAGCAGTTCTTC. This encodes CASSIQGGYNEQFF.

This rearrangement joins TRBV4-2 to TRBJ2-3; 9 bases map to TRBD2. Germline V CDR1 and CDR2: LGHNA, YNFKEQ. The trim removed 2 bases at V and 4 bases at J, leaving 13 bases unmatched. The CDR3 loop spans 18 amino acids. CDR3 bases: TGTGCCAGCAGCCAAACCATTGGGCGGGAGGGCCACGCAGATACGCAGTATTTT. It encodes CASSQTIGREGHADTQYF.

This chain links TRBV4-2 with TRBJ1-4; tentative D call: TRBD1 (6 bases). V was shortened by 5 bases and J by 1 base, with 14 bases between the two germline ends. The CDR3 sequence is 16 residues long. Germline-derived CDR1 and CDR2 are LGHNA and YNFKEQ. DNA for the CDR3: TGTGCCAGCAGCTCACGACAGGATGTAACTAATGAAAAACTGTTTTTT. It specifies CASSSRQDVTNEKLFF.

The chain combines TRBV5-4 with TRBJ2-6, with D unclear. Germline V gives CDR1 SGHNT, CDR2 YYREEE (reference sequence). V was shortened by 0 bases and J by 4 bases, with 11 bases between the two germline ends. The CDR3 runs 16 residues. The DNA for the CDR3 is TGTGCCAGCAGCTTGGACCAGAGTAGCGGGGCCAACGTCCTGACTTTC. Amino acid sequence: CASSLDQSSGANVLTF.

The chain links TRBV18 to TRBJ1-1; 8 bases align to TRBD1. There are 14 residues in the CDR3. Trimming removed 6 bases from V and 10 bases from J; junction bases left unmatched: 13. Germline V gene data show CDR1 as KGHSH and CDR2 as LQKENI. The CDR3 here is CASSINQWTGRAFF. The CDR3 DNA reads as TGTGCCAGCTCTATCAACCAGTGGACAGGGAGAGCTTTCTTT.

The chain carries TRBV9 and TRBJ1-2; D unclear. V lost 4 bases, J lost 5 bases, and 15 bases lay in between. This CDR3 comprises 14 residues. Germline assignment: CDR1 SGDLS and CDR2 YYNGEE. The CDR3 protein is CASSRGGTQYGYTF. CDR3 DNA sequence: TGTGCCAGCAGCCGGGGAGGTACCCAGTATGGCTACACCTTC.

This rearrangement joins TRBV25-1 to TRBJ2-1; D possibly corresponds to TRBD2 (6 bases). Germline V gene lookup returns CDR1 MGHDK and CDR2 SYGVNS. The CDR3 is made up of 16 amino acids. V was pared by 6 bases and J by 0 bases, with 15 bases between. CDR3: CASSKSSASSYNEQFF. As DNA, the CDR3 is TGTGCCAGCAGCAAGTCTAGCGCTAGCTCCTACAATGAGCAGTTCTTC.

The table lists this clone with a count of one. This chain links TRBV29-1 with TRBJ2-7, with a tentative D call TRBD2 (7 bases). The CDR3 covers 15 residues. In germline, CDR1 is SQVTM, CDR2 ANQGSEA. V lost 6 bases and J lost 6, with 24 bases in between. The CDR3 spells CSVVRGTAGASEQYF. The CDR3 bases are TGCAGCGTGGTCAGGGGCACGGCGGGAGCATCCGAGCAGTACTTC.

This clone was seen only a few times. As DNA, the CDR3 is TGTGCCAGTAGACCAGACAGGAGTGCCTATAATTCACCCCTCCACTTT. This gives the protein CASRPDRSAYNSPLHF. V is TRBV19 and J is TRBJ1-6, with a weak D call TRBD1 (6 bases). The CDR3 totals 16 residues. Germline V CDR1 and CDR2: LNHDA, SQIVND (reference sequence). Between the trimmed V and J ends, which lost 6 bases and 2 bases, there was a span of 14 bases. Full variable domain (rest looked up from reference TRBV19 and TRBJ1-6): DGGITQSPKYLFRKEGQNVTLSCEQNLNHDAMYWYRQDPGQGLRLIYYSQIVNDFQKGDIAEGYSVSREKKESFPLTVTSAQKNPTAFYLCASRPDRSAYNSPLHFGNGTRLTVT.

V usage is TRBV7-9 and J usage is TRBJ1-1; D is unclear. The CDR3 is made up of 13 amino acids. Trimming removed 2 bases at V and 3 bases at J, with 7 bases between. CDR1 is SEHNR and CDR2 is FQNEAQ in the germline V gene (reference sequence). The CDR3 sequence: CASSLTVYTEAFF. The CDR3 DNA reads TGTGCCAGCAGCTTAACGGTTTACACTGAAGCTTTCTTT.

This chain joins TRBV2 and TRBJ2-3, with D possibly TRBD2 on 6 matching bases. Germline V gene data show CDR1 as SNHLY and CDR2 as FYNNEI. V lost 8 bases, J lost 5 bases, and 14 bases lay in between. This CDR3 contains 13 residues. The CDR3 region is CASPLARQDTQYF. Written as DNA, the CDR3 is TGTGCCAGCCCCCTAGCGCGTCAAGATACGCAGTATTTT.

V is TRBV7-2 and J is TRBJ2-5; 8 bases map to TRBD2. The ends lost 6 bases at V and 1 base at J; junction bases unmatched: 7. The length of the CDR3 is 15 residues. Germline lookup yields CDR1 SGHTA and CDR2 FQGNSA. CDR3 in amino acids: CASSRNGGGQETQYF. CDR3 nucleotide sequence: TGTGCCAGCAGTCGGAACGGGGGGGGCCAAGAGACCCAGTACTTC.

This clone was detected a few times. The V and J genes are TRBV14 and TRBJ2-1, with D possibly TRBD2 on 5 matching bases. Germline V gene lookup returns CDR1 SGHDN and CDR2 FVKESK. The CDR3 length is 13 residues. The germline V and J ends were trimmed by 3 bases and 12 bases, with 15 bases remaining between them. The CDR3 sequence: CASSQTWELGQFF. CDR3 nucleotides: TGTGCCAGCAGCCAGACCTGGGAGTTGGGGCAGTTCTTC.

This clone has only one observation. V gene TRBV18 combines with J gene TRBJ2-1; possibly TRBD2 for D (6 bases). V was cut by 0 bases and J by 4 bases, with 13 bases left in between. The CDR3 sequence is 16 residues long. Germline V CDR1 and CDR2: KGHSH, LQKENI. The CDR3 region has the DNA TGTGCCAGCTCACCACCGGTGGGTAGCGGATACAATGAGCAGTTCTTC. Translating it yields CASSPPVGSGYNEQFF. The full variable domain, in which reference TRBV18 and TRBJ2-1 provide the parts outside the CDR3, is NAGVMQNPRHLVRRRGQEARLRCSPMKGHSHVYWYRQLPEEGLKFMVYLQKENIIDESGMPKERFSAEFPKEGPSILRIQQVVRGDSAAYFCASSPPVGSGYNEQFFGPGTRLTVL.

The chain has TRBV4-1 and TRBJ1-5; tentative D call: TRBD1 (6 bases). CDR3 length equals 19 residues. V lost 0 bases, J lost 5 bases, and 23 bases lay in between. Germline V gene sequence: CDR1 MGHRA, CDR2 YSYEKL. CDR3 sequence (DNA): TGCGCCAGCAGCCAAGACGACCCGGGGGGGCAGGGTAGGTATCAGCCCCAGCATTTT. Its protein product is CASSQDDPGGQGRYQPQHF.

The genes are TRBV10-1 and TRBJ2-3; D gene uncertain. Germline values: CDR1 WNHNN, CDR2 SYGVQD (reference sequence). V gave up 0 bases and J gave up 2 bases, with 9 bases separating them. This CDR3 has 15 residues. In nucleotides, the CDR3 is TGCGCCAGCAGTGAGTCCTCGACATCCACAGATACGCAGTATTTT. Translation gives CASSESSTSTDTQYF.

The chain links TRBV5-1 to TRBJ2-5, with D possibly matching TRBD2 (5 bases). Deletions cut 5 bases from V and 4 bases from J, with 6 bases between. Germline V gives CDR1 SGHRS, CDR2 YFSETQ. The length of the CDR3 is 11 residues. CDR3 bases: TGCGCCAGCAGGGAGGCAGAGACCCAGTACTTC. It codes for CASREAETQYF.

The CDR3 region is CASSLYSYRDGYTF. In nucleotides, the CDR3 is TGTGCCAGCAGTTTATACTCTTACCGGGATGGCTACACCTTC. The J gene is TRBJ1-2, the V gene TRBV28; D call uncertain. Germline V gene lookup returns CDR1 MDHEN and CDR2 SYDVKM. The CDR3 runs to 14 residues. Trimming stripped 1 base from V and 6 bases from J, with 12 bases between.

The V call is TRBV19, the J call TRBJ2-7; 9 bases map to TRBD1. The CDR3 is 14 residues long. Per the germline V gene, CDR1 is LNHDA and CDR2 is SQIVND (reference sequence). J lost 6 bases, V lost 6 bases, and 9 bases had no gene match. The chain's CDR3 is CASRHRDREGEQYF. The CDR3 coding sequence is TGTGCCAGTAGACACCGGGACAGGGAGGGCGAGCAGTACTTC.

Only a few counts were recorded for this clone. CDR3 region: CASSSAGTIYNEQFF. DNA for the CDR3: TGTGCCAGCAGCTCGGCCGGGACTATTTACAATGAGCAGTTCTTC. The chain couples TRBV11-2 to TRBJ2-1; the match to TRBD2 covers 7 bases. CDR1 and CDR2 from the germline V gene are SGHAT and FQNNGV. Unmatched junction bases numbered 7, after V lost 4 bases and J lost 4 bases. CDR3 length: 15 amino acids.